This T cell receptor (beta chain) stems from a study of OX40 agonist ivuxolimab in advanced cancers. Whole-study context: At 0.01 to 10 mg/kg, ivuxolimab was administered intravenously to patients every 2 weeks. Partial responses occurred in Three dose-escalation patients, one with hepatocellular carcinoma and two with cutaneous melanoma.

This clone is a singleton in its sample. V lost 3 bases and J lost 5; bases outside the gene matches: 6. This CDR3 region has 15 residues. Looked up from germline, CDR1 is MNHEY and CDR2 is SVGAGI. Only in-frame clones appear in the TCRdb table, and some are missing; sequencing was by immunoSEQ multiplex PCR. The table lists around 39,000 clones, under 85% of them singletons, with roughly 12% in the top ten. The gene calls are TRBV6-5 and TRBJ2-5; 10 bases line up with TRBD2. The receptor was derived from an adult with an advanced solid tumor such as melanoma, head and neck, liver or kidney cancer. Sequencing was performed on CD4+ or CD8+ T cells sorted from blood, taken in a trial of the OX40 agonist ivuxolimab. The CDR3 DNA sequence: TGTGCCAGCAGTTATACTAGCGGGATGCCCGAGACCCAGTACTTC. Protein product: CASSYTSGMPETQYF.